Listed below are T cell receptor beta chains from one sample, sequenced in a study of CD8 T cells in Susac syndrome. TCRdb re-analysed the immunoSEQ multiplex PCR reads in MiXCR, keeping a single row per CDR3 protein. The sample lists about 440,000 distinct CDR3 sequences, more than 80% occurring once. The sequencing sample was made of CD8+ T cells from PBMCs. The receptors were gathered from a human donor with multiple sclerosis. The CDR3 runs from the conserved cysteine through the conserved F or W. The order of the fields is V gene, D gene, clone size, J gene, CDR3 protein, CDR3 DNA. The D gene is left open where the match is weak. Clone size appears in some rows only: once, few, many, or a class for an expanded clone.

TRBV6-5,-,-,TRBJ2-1,CASRYVEANEQFF,TGTGCCAGCAGGTACGTGGAAGCCAATGAGCAGTTCTTC
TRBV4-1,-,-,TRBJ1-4,CASSQDSDGELFF,TGCGCCAGCAGCCAAGACTCCGATGGCGAACTGTTTTTT
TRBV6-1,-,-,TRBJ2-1,CASSEVARVYNEQFF,TGTGCCAGCAGTGAAGTAGCGAGAGTCTACAATGAGCAGTTCTTC
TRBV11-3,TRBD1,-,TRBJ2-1,CASSQTQGDEQFF,TGTGCCAGCAGCCAAACCCAGGGGGATGAGCAGTTCTTC
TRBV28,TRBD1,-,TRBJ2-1,CASRRGQGPFF,TGTGCCAGCAGGCGGGGACAGGGCCCGTTCTTC
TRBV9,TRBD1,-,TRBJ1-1,CASSASGTGGSEAFF,TGTGCCAGCAGCGCGAGCGGGACAGGGGGATCTGAAGCTTTCTTT
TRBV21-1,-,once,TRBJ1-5,CASSKGTGVYSNQPQHF,TGTGCCAGCAGCAAAGGGACAGGGGTCTATAGCAATCAGCCCCAGCATTTT
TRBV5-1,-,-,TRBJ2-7,CASEAGGSSYEQYF,TGCGCCTCCGAGGCCGGGGGAAGCTCCTACGAGCAGTACTTC
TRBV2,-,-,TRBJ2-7,CASSEPFSYEQYF,TGTGCCAGCAGTGAGCCGTTCTCCTACGAGCAGTACTTC
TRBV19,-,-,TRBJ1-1,CASSSPGETENTEAFF,TGTGCCAGTAGTTCTCCCGGGGAGACCGAGAACACTGAAGCTTTCTTT
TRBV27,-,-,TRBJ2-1,CASSLFEYEREEQFF,TGTGCCAGCAGTTTATTTGAGTATGAGAGGGAGGAGCAGTTCTTC
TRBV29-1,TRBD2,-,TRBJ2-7,CSVLRGTGPGTSGTYSYEQYF,TGCAGCGTTTTAAGAGGGACCGGGCCCGGGACTAGCGGAACCTACTCCTACGAGCAGTACTTC
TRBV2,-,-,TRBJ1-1,CAIRRRGGTVDTEAFF,TGTGCCATTAGAAGAAGGGGGGGCACGGTGGACACTGAAGCTTTCTTT
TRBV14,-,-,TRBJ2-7,CASSQDTDTYEQYF,TGTGCCAGCAGCCAAGACACAGATACCTACGAGCAGTACTTC
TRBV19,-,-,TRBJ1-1,CASSIFGDGNTEAFF,TGTGCCAGTAGTATATTTGGCGACGGGAACACTGAAGCTTTCTTT
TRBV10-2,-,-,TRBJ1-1,CASRSGQEAFF,TGCGCCAGCAGGTCGGGACAAGAAGCTTTCTTT
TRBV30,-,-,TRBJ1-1,CAWGPGVSTEAFF,TGTGCCTGGGGGCCAGGGGTGTCGACTGAAGCTTTCTTT
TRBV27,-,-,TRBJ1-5,CASSSLVHLSNQPQHF,TGTGCCAGCAGTTCGTTAGTCCATCTTAGCAATCAGCCCCAGCATTTT
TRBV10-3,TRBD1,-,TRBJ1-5,CASGTGNSNQPQHF,TGTGCTTCGGGGACAGGCAATAGCAATCAGCCCCAGCATTTT
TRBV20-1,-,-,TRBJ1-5,CSAKGAGNQPQHF,TGCAGTGCTAAAGGGGCGGGCAATCAGCCCCAGCATTTT
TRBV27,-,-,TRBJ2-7,CASSLVQGSHEQYF,TGTGCCAGCAGTTTAGTACAGGGTAGCCACGAGCAGTACTTC
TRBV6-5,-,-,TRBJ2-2,CASSYSGGYLRELFF,TGTGCCAGCAGTTACTCTGGAGGGTATCTAAGGGAGCTGTTTTTT
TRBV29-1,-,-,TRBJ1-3,CSVLTVTGNTIYF,TGCAGCGTTCTGACAGTGACTGGAAACACCATATATTTT
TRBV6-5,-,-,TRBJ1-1,CASSWSGVPEAEAFF,TGTGCCAGCAGTTGGAGCGGAGTCCCCGAGGCTGAAGCTTTCTTT
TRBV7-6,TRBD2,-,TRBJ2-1,CASSLGSGRFEQFF,TGTGCCAGCAGCTTAGGTAGCGGGAGGTTTGAGCAGTTCTTC
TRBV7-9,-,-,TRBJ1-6,CASSSKEEPPLHF,TGTGCCAGCAGCTCGAAAGAAGAGCCACCCCTCCACTTT
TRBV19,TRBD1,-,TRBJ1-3,CASSGQGISGNTIYF,TGTGCCAGTAGTGGACAGGGGATCTCTGGAAACACCATATATTTT
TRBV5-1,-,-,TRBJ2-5,CAGSYDVVETQYF,TGCGCCGGCAGCTACGACGTTGTGGAGACCCAGTACTTC
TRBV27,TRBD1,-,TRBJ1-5,CASRETGGYQPQHF,TGTGCCAGCAGAGAGACAGGGGGCTATCAGCCCCAGCATTTT
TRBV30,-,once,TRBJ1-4,CAWSTRGGEKLFF,TGTGCCTGGAGCACCAGAGGAGGGGAAAAACTGTTTTTT
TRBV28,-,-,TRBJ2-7,CASYSLAFPYEQYF,TGTGCCAGCTACTCCCTAGCGTTCCCCTACGAGCAGTACTTC
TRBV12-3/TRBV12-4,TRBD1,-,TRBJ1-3,CASIRQGRRNTIYF,TGTGCCAGCATAAGACAGGGAAGGCGAAACACCATATATTTT
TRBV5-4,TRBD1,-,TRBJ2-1,CASTPRDRYHNEQFF,TGTGCCAGCACCCCCCGGGACAGGTACCACAATGAGCAGTTCTTC
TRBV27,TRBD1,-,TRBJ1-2,CASSSRGHGYTF,TGTGCCAGCAGTTCAAGGGGGCATGGCTACACCTTC
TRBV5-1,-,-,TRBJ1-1,CASSLARTTEAFF,TGCGCCAGCAGCTTGGCCCGAACGACTGAAGCTTTCTTT
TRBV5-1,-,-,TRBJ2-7,CASSLVGTLEISYEQYF,TGCGCCAGCAGCTTGGTGGGGACCCTAGAAATCTCATACGAGCAGTACTTC
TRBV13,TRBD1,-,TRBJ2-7,CASSSTGQARGGEQYF,TGTGCCAGCAGCTCGACCGGACAGGCCCGGGGTGGGGAGCAGTACTTC
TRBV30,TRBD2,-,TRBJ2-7,CAWSSGGWSEQYF,TGTGCCTGGAGTAGCGGGGGCTGGAGCGAGCAGTACTTC
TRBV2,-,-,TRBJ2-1,CASALTYESDNEQFF,TGTGCCAGCGCCCTGACATACGAAAGCGACAATGAGCAGTTCTTC
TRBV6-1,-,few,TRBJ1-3,CASSEALEEDTIYF,TGTGCCAGCAGTGAAGCGCTTGAGGAAGACACCATATATTTT
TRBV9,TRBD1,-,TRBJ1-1,CASSAGTGGFTEAFF,TGTGCCAGCAGCGCCGGGACAGGGGGCTTCACTGAAGCTTTCTTT
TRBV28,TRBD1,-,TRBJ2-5,CASRYNYLGVDRAAQETQYF,TGTGCCAGCAGATACAACTATTTGGGGGTCGACAGGGCTGCACAAGAGACCCAGTACTTC
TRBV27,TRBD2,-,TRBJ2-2,CASSFSGGTGELFF,TGTGCCAGCAGTTTCTCGGGGGGCACCGGGGAGCTGTTTTTT
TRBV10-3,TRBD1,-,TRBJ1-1,CAISTGTQGAYLNTEAFF,TGTGCCATCAGTACGGGGACTCAGGGGGCCTACCTTAACACTGAAGCTTTCTTT
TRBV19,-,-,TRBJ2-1,CASNPGTAGNEQFF,TGTGCCAGTAATCCGGGGACCGCGGGCAATGAGCAGTTCTTC
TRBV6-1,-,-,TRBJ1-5,CASSEVLTWGRSNQPQHF,TGTGCCAGCAGTGAAGTTCTCACGTGGGGGAGAAGCAATCAGCCCCAGCATTTT
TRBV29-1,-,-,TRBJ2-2,CSVGGSGQTNTGELFF,TGCAGCGTTGGGGGATCTGGGCAGACGAACACCGGGGAGCTGTTTTTT
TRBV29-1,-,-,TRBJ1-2,CSVQLAPYGYTF,TGCAGCGTCCAATTAGCTCCCTATGGCTACACCTTC